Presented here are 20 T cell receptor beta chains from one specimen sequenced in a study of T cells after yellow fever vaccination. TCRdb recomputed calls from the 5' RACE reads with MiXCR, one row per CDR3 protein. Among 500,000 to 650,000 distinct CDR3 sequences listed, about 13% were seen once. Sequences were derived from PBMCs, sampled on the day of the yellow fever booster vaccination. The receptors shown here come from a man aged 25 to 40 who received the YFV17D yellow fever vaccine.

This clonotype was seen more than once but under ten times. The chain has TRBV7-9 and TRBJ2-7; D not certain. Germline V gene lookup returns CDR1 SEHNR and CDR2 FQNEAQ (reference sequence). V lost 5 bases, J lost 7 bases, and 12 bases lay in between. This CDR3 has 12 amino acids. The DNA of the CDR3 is TGTGCCAGCAGCCACCGAACCCCAGAGCAGTACTTC. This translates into CASSHRTPEQYF.

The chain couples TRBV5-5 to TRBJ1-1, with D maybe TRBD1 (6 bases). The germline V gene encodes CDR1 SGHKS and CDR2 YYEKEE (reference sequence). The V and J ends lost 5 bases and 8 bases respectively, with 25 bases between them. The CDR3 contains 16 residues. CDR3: CASRSTSGAARGEAFF. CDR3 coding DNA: TGTGCCAGCAGGTCAACCTCAGGGGCCGCCCGGGGCGAAGCTTTCTTT. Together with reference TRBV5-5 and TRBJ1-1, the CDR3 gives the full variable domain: DAGVTQSPTHLIKTRGQQVTLRCSPISGHKSVSWYQQVLGQGPQFIFQYYEKEERGRGNFPDRFSARQFPNYSSELNVNALLLGDSALYLCASRSTSGAARGEAFFGQGTRLTVV.

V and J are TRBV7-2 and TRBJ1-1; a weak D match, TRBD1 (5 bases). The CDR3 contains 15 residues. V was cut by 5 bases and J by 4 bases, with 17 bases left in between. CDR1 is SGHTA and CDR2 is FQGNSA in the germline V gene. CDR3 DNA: TGTGCCAGCAGCCTATACCAAGGGGAAGGCACTGAAGCTTTCTTT. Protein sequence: CASSLYQGEGTEAFF.

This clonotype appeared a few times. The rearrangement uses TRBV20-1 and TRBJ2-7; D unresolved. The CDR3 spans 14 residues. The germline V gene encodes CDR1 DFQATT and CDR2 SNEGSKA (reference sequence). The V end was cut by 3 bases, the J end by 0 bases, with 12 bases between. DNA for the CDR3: TGCAGTGCTAGTTCAGCGCTGACCTCCTACGAGCAGTACTTC. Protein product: CSASSALTSYEQYF.

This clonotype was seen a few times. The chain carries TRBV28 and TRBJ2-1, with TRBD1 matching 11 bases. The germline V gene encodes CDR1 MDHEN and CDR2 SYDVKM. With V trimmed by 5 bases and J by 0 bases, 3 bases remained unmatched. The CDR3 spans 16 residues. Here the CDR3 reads CASSGTGGFSYNEQFF. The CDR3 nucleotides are TGTGCCAGCAGTGGGACAGGGGGATTCTCCTACAATGAGCAGTTCTTC.

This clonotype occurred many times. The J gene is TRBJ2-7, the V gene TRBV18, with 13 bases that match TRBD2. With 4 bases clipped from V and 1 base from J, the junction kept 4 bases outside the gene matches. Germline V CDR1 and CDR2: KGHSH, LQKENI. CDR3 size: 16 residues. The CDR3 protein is CASSRGLAGVSYEQYF. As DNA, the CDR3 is TGTGCCAGCTCACGAGGACTAGCGGGAGTGTCCTACGAGCAGTACTTC.

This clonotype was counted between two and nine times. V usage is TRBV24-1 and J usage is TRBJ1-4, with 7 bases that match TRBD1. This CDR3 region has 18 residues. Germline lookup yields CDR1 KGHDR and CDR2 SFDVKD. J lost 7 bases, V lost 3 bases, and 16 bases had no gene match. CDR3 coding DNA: TGTGCCACCAGTGATGCGACAGGGACGATCTTTCAGACTGAAAAACTGTTTTTT. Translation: CATSDATGTIFQTEKLFF.

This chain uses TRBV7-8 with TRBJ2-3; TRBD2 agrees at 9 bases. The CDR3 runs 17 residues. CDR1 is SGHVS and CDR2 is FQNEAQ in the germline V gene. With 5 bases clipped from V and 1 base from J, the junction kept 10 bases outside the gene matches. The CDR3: CASSTLLTSGGTDTQYF. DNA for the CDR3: TGTGCCAGCAGCACACTGTTGACTAGCGGAGGCACAGATACGCAGTATTTT.

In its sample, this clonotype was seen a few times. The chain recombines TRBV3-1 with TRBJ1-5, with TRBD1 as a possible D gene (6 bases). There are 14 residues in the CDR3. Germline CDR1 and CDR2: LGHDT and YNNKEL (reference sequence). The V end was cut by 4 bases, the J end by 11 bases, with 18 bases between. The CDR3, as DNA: TGTGCCAGCAGCCCCGGCGGGGGCGGTTGGGCCCAGCATTTT. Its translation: CASSPGGGGWAQHF.

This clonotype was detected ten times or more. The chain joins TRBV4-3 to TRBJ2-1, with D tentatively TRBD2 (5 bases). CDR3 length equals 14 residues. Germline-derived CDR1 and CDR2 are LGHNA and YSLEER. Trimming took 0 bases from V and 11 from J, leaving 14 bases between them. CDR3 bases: TGCGCCAGCAGCCAAGATTCGGGGAAAGGGAAGCAGTTCTTC. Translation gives CASSQDSGKGKQFF.

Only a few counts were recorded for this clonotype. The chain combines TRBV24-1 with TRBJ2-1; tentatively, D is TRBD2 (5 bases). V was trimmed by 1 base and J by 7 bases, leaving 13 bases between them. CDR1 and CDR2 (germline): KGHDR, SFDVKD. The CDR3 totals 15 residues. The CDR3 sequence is CATSDLRESGNEQFF. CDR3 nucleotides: TGTGCCACCAGTGATTTAAGGGAGTCTGGGAATGAGCAGTTCTTC.

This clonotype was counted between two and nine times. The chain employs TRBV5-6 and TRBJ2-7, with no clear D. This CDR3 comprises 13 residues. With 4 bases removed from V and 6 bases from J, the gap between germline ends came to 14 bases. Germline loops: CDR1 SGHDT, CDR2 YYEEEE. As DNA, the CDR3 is TGTGCCAGCAGCCCCGGGCTCCTCTGCGAGCAGTACTTC. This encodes CASSPGLLCEQYF.

The CDR3 is CASSLARSDSYNEQFF. The CDR3 DNA reads as TGCGCCAGCAGCTTGGCCAGGTCGGACAGCTACAATGAGCAGTTCTTC. This chain links TRBV5-1 with TRBJ2-1, with D tentatively TRBD1 (6 bases). The CDR3 runs 16 residues. Germline V gene data show CDR1 as SGHRS and CDR2 as YFSETQ. Trimming took off 0 bases at V and 3 bases at J, with 13 bases between the two ends.

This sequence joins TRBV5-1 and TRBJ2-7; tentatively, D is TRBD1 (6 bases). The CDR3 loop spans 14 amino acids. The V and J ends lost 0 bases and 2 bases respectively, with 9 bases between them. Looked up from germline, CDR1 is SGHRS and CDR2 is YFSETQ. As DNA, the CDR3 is TGCGCCAGCAGCTTGGCTCAGGGGACCTACGAGCAGTACTTC. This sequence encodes CASSLAQGTYEQYF.

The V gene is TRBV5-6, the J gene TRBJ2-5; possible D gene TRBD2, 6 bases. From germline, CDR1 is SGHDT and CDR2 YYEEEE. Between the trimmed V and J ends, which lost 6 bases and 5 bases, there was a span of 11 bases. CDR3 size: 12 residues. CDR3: CASTGVRETQYF. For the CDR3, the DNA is TGTGCCAGCACGGGGGTTCGGGAGACCCAGTACTTC.

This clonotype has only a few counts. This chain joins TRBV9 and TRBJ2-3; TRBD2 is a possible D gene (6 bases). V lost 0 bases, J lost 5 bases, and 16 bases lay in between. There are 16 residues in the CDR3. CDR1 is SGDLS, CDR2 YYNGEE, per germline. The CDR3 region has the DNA TGTGCCAGCAGCGTAGGGAGGGAGACGTTCCAAGATACGCAGTATTTT. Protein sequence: CASSVGRETFQDTQYF.

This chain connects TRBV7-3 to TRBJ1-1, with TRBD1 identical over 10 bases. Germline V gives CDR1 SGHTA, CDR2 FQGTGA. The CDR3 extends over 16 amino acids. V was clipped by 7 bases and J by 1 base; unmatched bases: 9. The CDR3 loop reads CASTLTGGITNTEAFF. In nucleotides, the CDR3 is TGTGCCAGCACCCTGACAGGGGGCATCACGAACACTGAAGCTTTCTTT.

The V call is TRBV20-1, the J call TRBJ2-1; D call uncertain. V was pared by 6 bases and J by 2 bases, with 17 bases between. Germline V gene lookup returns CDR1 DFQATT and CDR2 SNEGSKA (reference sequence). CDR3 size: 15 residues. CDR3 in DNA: TGCAGTGCAAAACGGCCGGCATCCGCCTACAATGAGCAGTTCTTC. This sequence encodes CSAKRPASAYNEQFF.

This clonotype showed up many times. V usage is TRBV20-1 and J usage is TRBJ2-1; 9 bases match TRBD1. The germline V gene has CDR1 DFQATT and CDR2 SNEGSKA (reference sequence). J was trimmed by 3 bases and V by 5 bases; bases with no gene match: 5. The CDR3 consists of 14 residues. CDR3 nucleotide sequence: TGCAGTGCTGGGTCGGGACAGGGCTACAATGAGCAGTTCTTC. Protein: CSAGSGQGYNEQFF.

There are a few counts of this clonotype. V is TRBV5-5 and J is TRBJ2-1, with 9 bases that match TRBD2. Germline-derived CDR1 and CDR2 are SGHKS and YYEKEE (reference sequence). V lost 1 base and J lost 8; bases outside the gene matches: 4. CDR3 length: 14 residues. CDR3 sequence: CASSLLAGNDEQFF. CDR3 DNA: TGTGCCAGCAGCTTGCTAGCGGGAAACGATGAGCAGTTCTTC.